The 18 T cell receptor beta chains in this list originate from one sample, sequenced in a study of blood T cell repertoires in COVID-19. TCRdb's table, derived via immunoSEQ multiplex PCR, lists solely in-frame clones and lacks some. The sample lists 95,000 to 110,000 clones; 75% to 90% were seen once. Sequenced material: peripheral blood. These receptors came from a man aged 45 to 65 with acute or convalescent COVID-19.

This clone came up once. This chain connects TRBV10-1 to TRBJ2-1; TRBD2 aligns across 14 bases. The CDR3 contains 15 residues. Germline V lookup: CDR1 WNHNN, CDR2 SYGVQD (reference sequence). With V trimmed by 3 bases and J by 11 bases, 6 bases remained unmatched. CDR3 nucleotides: TGCGCCAGCAGTGATGGGGGACTAGCGGGAGCAAAGCAGTTCTTC. It specifies CASSDGGLAGAKQFF.

This sequence joins TRBV4-1 and TRBJ1-3, with D maybe TRBD1 (5 bases). V gave up 6 bases and J gave up 0 bases, with 18 bases separating them. The CDR3 sequence is 17 residues long. Germline CDR1 reads MGHRA; CDR2 reads YSYEKL. The CDR3 spells CASSRLLGLVSGNTIYF. DNA for the CDR3: TGCGCCAGCAGTCGCCTTCTGGGGCTCGTCTCTGGAAACACCATATATTTT.

This rearrangement joins TRBV5-6 to TRBJ2-3; 10 nucleotides agree with TRBD2. This CDR3 comprises 18 residues. Germline values: CDR1 SGHDT, CDR2 YYEEEE. Losses at the gene ends were 0 bases for V and 2 bases for J; bases not matched to a gene: 9. The CDR3 sequence is CASSLGLAGVGHTDTQYF. DNA of the CDR3: TGTGCCAGCAGCTTGGGGCTAGCGGGAGTAGGCCACACAGATACGCAGTATTTT.

The chain carries TRBV19 and TRBJ1-5; 10 bases are a match to TRBD1. Germline loops: CDR1 LNHDA, CDR2 SQIVND (reference sequence). Losses at the gene ends were 7 bases for V and 6 bases for J; bases not matched to a gene: 6. The CDR3 is 14 residues long. The CDR3 protein is CASMGTGVSQPQHF. The CDR3 DNA reads TGTGCCAGTATGGGGACAGGGGTCAGTCAGCCCCAGCATTTT.

The chain has TRBV28 and TRBJ2-7; 11 positions agree with TRBD1. The trim removed 6 bases at V and 7 bases at J, leaving 5 bases unmatched. The CDR3 totals 13 residues. Germline V gives CDR1 MDHEN, CDR2 SYDVKM. The CDR3 loop is CASSGTGGDEQYF. The CDR3, as DNA: TGTGCCAGCAGCGGGACAGGGGGTGATGAGCAGTACTTC.

The chain joins TRBV28 to TRBJ2-7; tentative D call: TRBD2 (5 bases). The CDR3 has 13 amino acids. V lost 3 bases to trimming and J lost 6 bases, with 12 bases between them. Germline lookup yields CDR1 MDHEN and CDR2 SYDVKM. CDR3 sequence: CASSFPGFSEQYF. CDR3 bases: TGTGCCAGCAGTTTTCCGGGGTTCTCCGAGCAGTACTTC.

This chain links TRBV25-1 with TRBJ2-5; 9 bases match TRBD2. V trimming: 3 bases; J trimming: 5 bases; junction bases outside the gene matches: 13. The CDR3 contains 17 residues. Germline loops: CDR1 MGHDK, CDR2 SYGVNS. Here the CDR3 DNA reads TGTGCCAGCAGTGAGGGACTAGCAGGGGGAGTCGATGAGACCCAGTACTTC. The encoded protein is CASSEGLAGGVDETQYF. Looking up the rest from reference TRBV25-1 and TRBJ2-5 gives the full variable domain: EADIYQTPRYLVIGTGKKITLECSQTMGHDKMYWYQQDPGMELHLIHYSYGVNSTEKGDLSSESTVSRIRTEHFPLTLESARPSHTSQYLCASSEGLAGGVDETQYFGPGTRLLVL.

This sequence joins TRBV3-1 (or the pseudogene TRBV3-2) and TRBJ2-3; maybe TRBD2 (5 bases). CDR1 is LGHDT and CDR2 is YNNKEL in the germline V gene (reference sequence). V gave up 4 bases and J gave up 1 base, with 15 bases separating them. The CDR3 has 16 residues. The CDR3 DNA is TGTGCCAGCAGCCGTCGAATAGCGACCCGCACAGATACGCAGTATTTT. Its protein product is CASSRRIATRTDTQYF.

The chain employs TRBV7-8 and TRBJ2-3; possible D gene TRBD2, 5 bases. V lost 4 bases and J 1 base, leaving 15 bases between the germline ends. Germline lookup yields CDR1 SGHVS and CDR2 FQNEAQ. The CDR3 length is 16 residues. In DNA, the CDR3 is TGTGCCAGCAGCTCCCCGGGATTGGACCGCACAGATACGCAGTATTTT. Encoded protein: CASSSPGLDRTDTQYF.

The chain combines TRBV6-6 with TRBJ1-1, with D perhaps matching TRBD1 (6 bases). Trimming took 0 bases from V and 7 from J, leaving 15 bases between them. Germline CDR1 is MNHNY and CDR2 is SVGAGI (reference sequence). This CDR3 spans 15 amino acids. CDR3 nucleotides: TGTGCCAGCAGTTACTCTTCCCCAGGGGAATATGAAGCTTTCTTT. This sequence encodes CASSYSSPGEYEAFF.

This rearrangement joins TRBV10-3 to TRBJ1-5, with D uncertain. The CDR3 covers 15 residues. V was clipped by 2 bases and J by 1 base, with 9 bases between them. The germline V gene encodes CDR1 ENHRY and CDR2 SYGVKD. CDR3 residues: CAISEGLESNQPQHF. In nucleotides, the CDR3 is TGTGCCATCAGTGAGGGGTTGGAGAGCAATCAGCCCCAGCATTTT.

This clone was seen a handful of times. The rearrangement joins TRBV9 to TRBJ1-1, with unresolved D. The V and J ends lost 0 bases and 11 bases respectively, with 11 bases between them. There are 12 residues in the CDR3. Germline values: CDR1 SGDLS, CDR2 YYNGEE. CDR3 DNA: TGTGCCAGCAGCGTAGTTGAGCGGGCGGCTTTCTTT. Translating gives CASSVVERAAFF.

The chain carries TRBV6-5 and TRBJ1-1; D is uncertain. Germline CDR1 and CDR2: MNHEY and SVGAGI. V was cut by 8 bases and J by 4 bases, with 8 bases left in between. This CDR3 is 11 amino acids long. In DNA form, the CDR3 reads TGTGCCAGCGGAGATAGCACTGAAGCTTTCTTT. Protein product: CASGDSTEAFF.

This chain connects TRBV4-2 to TRBJ1-6; no firm D call. There are 16 residues in the CDR3. V dropped 0 bases and J dropped 10 bases, with 16 bases sitting between them. Germline CDR1 is LGHNA and CDR2 is YNFKEQ. CDR3 sequence (DNA): TGTGCCAGCAGCCAAGAGGGAGGCCTCTTGGAGTCACCCCTCCACTTT. Encoded protein: CASSQEGGLLESPLHF.

The chain recombines TRBV11-2 with TRBJ1-1, with 7 bases aligning to TRBD1. This CDR3 comprises 14 residues. Germline V gene data show CDR1 as SGHAT and CDR2 as FQNNGV. J gave up 6 bases and V 5 bases, and 9 bases lay outside the gene matches. The CDR3 DNA reads as TGTGCCAGCAGCCCAGTGGTAGGGGGCCCTGAAGCTTTCTTT. Translating gives CASSPVVGGPEAFF.

CDR3 sequence (DNA): TGTGCCATCAGTGGGACAGCGACCTACGAGCAGTACTTC. Amino acids: CAISGTATYEQYF. The gene calls are TRBV10-3 and TRBJ2-7; tentatively, D is TRBD1 (6 bases). The CDR3 consists of 13 residues. Germline CDR1 and CDR2: ENHRY and SYGVKD. V was pared by 4 bases and J by 2 bases, with 9 bases between.

The genes are TRBV2 and TRBJ2-2; D is uncertain. The CDR3 length is 12 residues. Trimming pared 5 bases from V and 11 bases from J, leaving 12 bases between. Germline CDR1 reads SNHLY; CDR2 reads FYNNEI. CDR3 in amino acids: CASSTGPFELFF. Written as DNA, the CDR3 is TGTGCCAGCAGTACGGGTCCATTCGAGCTGTTTTTT.

This chain connects TRBV15 to TRBJ2-7; 7 positions match TRBD1. Trimming at V came to 2 bases and at J to 3 bases, leaving 4 bases not matched to a gene. In germline, CDR1 is LNHNV, CDR2 YYDKDF (reference sequence). This CDR3 comprises 14 residues. The CDR3 bases are TGTGCCACCAGCAGAATCCGGGACAGCTACGAGCAGTACTTC. This translates into CATSRIRDSYEQYF.